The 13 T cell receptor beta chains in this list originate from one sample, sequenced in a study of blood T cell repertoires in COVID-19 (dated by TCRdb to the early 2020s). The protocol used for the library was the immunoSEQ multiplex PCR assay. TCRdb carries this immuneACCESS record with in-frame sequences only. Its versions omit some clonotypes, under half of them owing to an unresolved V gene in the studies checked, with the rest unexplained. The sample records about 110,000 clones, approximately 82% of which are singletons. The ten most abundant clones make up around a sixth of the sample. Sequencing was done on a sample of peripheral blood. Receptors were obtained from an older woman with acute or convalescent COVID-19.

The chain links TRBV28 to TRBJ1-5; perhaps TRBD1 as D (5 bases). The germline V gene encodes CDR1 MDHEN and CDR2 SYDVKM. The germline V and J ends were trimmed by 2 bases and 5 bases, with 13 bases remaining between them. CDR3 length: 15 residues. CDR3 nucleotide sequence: TGTGCCAGCAGTTTACCCGACAGCTACTATCAGCCCCAGCATTTT. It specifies CASSLPDSYYQPQHF.

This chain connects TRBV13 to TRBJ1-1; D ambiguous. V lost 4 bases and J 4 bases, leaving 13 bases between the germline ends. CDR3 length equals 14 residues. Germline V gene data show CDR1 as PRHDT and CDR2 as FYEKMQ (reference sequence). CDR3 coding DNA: TGTGCCAGCAGCTCAGGACTAACCCGCACTGAAGCTTTCTTT. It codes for CASSSGLTRTEAFF.

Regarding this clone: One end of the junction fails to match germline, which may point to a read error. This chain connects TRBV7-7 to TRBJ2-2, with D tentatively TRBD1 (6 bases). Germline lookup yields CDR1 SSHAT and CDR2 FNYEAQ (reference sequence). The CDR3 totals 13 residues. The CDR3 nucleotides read TGTGCTAGCAGCCCGGCAGGGGCCGGGGAGCTGTTTTTT. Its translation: CASSPAGAGELFF.

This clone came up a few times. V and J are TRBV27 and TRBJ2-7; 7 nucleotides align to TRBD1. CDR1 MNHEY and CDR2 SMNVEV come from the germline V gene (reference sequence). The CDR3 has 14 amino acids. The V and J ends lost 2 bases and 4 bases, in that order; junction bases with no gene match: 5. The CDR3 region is CASSLRGQMYEQYF. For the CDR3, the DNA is TGTGCCAGCAGTTTAAGGGGACAGATGTACGAGCAGTACTTC.

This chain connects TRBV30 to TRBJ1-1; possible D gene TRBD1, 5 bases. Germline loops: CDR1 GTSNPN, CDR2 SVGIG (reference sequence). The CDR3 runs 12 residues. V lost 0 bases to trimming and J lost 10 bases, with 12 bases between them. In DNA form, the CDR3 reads TGTGCCTGGAGTGTGGGACTCGTAGGAGCTTTCTTT. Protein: CAWSVGLVGAFF.

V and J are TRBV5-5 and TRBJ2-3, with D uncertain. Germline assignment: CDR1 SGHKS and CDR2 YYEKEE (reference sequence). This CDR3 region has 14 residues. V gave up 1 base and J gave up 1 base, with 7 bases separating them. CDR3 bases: TGTGCCAGCAGCTTGACTCACCGCACAGATACGCAGTATTTT. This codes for CASSLTHRTDTQYF.

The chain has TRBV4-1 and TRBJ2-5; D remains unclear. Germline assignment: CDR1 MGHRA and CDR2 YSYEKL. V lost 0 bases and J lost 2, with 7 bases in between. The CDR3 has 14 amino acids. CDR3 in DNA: TGCGCCAGCAGCCAAGATCCGAGTCAAGAGACCCAGTACTTC. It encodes CASSQDPSQETQYF.

In DNA form, the CDR3 reads TGTGCCAGCAGCTTAGGGAGCGGGAGCATTCAGTACTTC. It specifies CASSLGSGSIQYF. This chain uses TRBV7-2 with TRBJ2-4; TRBD2 matches at 8 bases. V lost 1 base to trimming and J lost 9 bases; unmatched junction nucleotides: 2. Germline-derived CDR1 and CDR2 are SGHTA and FQGNSA. The CDR3 has 13 residues.

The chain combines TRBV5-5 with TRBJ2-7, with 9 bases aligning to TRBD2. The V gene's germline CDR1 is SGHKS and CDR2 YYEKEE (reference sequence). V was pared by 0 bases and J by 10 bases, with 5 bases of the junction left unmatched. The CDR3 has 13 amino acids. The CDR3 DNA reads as TGTGCCAGCAGCTTGGTAGCGGGAGACCCTCAGTACTTC. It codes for CASSLVAGDPQYF.

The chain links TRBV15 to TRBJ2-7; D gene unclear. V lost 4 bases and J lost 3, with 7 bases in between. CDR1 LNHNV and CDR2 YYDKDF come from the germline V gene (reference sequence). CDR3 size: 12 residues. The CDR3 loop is CATSTRVYEQYF. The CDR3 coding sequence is TGTGCCACCAGCACGAGAGTCTACGAGCAGTACTTC.

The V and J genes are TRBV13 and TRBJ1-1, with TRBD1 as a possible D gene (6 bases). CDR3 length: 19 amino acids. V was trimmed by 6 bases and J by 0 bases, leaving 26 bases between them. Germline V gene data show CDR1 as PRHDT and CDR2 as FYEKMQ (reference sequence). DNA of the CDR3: TGTGCCAGCAGACTCCTGATCTTGACAGGCGGTTCGGTGAACACTGAAGCTTTCTTT. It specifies CASRLLILTGGSVNTEAFF.

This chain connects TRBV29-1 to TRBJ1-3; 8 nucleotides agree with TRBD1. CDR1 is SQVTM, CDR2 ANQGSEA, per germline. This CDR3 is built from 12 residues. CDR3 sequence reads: CSATGGGNTIYF. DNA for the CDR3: TGCAGTGCCACAGGGGGGGGAAACACCATATATTTT.

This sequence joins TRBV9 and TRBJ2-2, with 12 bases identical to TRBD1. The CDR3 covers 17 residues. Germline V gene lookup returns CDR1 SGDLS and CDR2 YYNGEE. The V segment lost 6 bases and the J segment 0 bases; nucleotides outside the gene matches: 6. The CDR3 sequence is CASTTGTGGANTGELFF. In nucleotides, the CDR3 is TGTGCCAGCACCACGGGGACAGGGGGCGCGAACACCGGGGAGCTGTTTTTT.